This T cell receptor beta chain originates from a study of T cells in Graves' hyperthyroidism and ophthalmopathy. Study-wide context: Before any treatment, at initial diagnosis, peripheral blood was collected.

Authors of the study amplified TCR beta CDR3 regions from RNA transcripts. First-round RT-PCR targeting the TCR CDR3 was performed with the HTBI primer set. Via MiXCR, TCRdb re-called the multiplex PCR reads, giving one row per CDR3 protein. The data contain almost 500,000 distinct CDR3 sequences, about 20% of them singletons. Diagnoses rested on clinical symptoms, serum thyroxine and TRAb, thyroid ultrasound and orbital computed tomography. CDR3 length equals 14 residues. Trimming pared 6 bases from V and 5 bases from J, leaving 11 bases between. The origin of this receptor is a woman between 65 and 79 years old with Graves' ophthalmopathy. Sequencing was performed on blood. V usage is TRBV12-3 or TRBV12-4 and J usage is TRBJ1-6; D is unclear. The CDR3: CASSLGLDNSPLHF. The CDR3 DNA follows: TGTGCCAGCAGCCTTGGACTGGATAATTCACCCCTCCACTTT.